The T cell receptor (beta chain) under discussion was sequenced for a study of cytomegalovirus exposure and HLA in healthy donors. The PCR was carried out with 60 Vbeta primers and 13 Jbeta primers. Only in-frame clones appear in the TCRdb table, and some are missing; sequencing was by immunoSEQ multiplex PCR. This sample has around 170,000 clones, with around 84% found just once. Study results and limitations: A later analysis showed that HLA-associated TCR beta chains had undergone more clonal expansion than equally common others. In a later analysis, an Asian-associated ancestry cluster reportedly showed fewer N-insertions than the 666-donor mean. The authors later linked a missense DCLRE1C variant to TCR beta V- and J-gene trimming.

This clone was detected a few times. What it binds is not known. This TCR was sampled from a woman aged 45-59 years in good health and CMV-seropositive. Specimen: PBMCs.

The CDR3 bases are TGTGCCAGTAGTTCCCCTTGGACATTGAGCACAGATACGCAGTATTTT. Translating it yields CASSSPWTLSTDTQYF. The chain uses TRBV19 and TRBJ2-3, with D maybe TRBD1 (5 bases). Trimming cost V 5 bases and J 0 bases, with 15 bases left between them. Germline V gene sequence: CDR1 LNHDA, CDR2 SQIVND (reference sequence). The CDR3 consists of 16 residues. Complete variable domain (other parts from reference TRBV19 and TRBJ2-3): DGGITQSPKYLFRKEGQNVTLSCEQNLNHDAMYWYRQDPGQGLRLIYYSQIVNDFQKGDIAEGYSVSREKKESFPLTVTSAQKNPTAFYLCASSSPWTLSTDTQYFGPGTRLTVL.